A single sample is the source of the 32 T cell receptor beta chains below, sequenced in a study of blood T cell repertoires in COVID-19. Sequenced by immunoSEQ multiplex PCR; TCRdb stores in-frame clones only, minus some. The repertoire holds some 130,000 clones, approximately 83% seen once, with around 9.9% in the top ten. The sequencing sample was made of peripheral blood. Receptors originate from a man older than 75 with acute or convalescent COVID-19.

This clone was detected once. The chain recombines TRBV3-1 (or the pseudogene TRBV3-2) with TRBJ1-1; 7 bases map to TRBD1. The CDR3 is 14 residues long. Germline V gives CDR1 LGHDT, CDR2 YNNKEL (reference sequence). V gave up 4 bases and J gave up 1 base; unmatched junction bases: 3. In nucleotides, the CDR3 is TGTGCCAGCAGCCCTCGACAGGGGAACACTGAAGCTTTCTTT. Amino acids: CASSPRQGNTEAFF.

V usage is TRBV10-3 and J usage is TRBJ2-1; 8 nucleotides line up with TRBD2. V was clipped by 8 bases and J by 9 bases; unmatched bases: 15. The CDR3 has 15 amino acids. Germline lookup yields CDR1 ENHRY and CDR2 SYGVKD. CDR3 coding DNA: TGTGCCATCGCCAAGAGCGGGAGTATCTCGAGTGAGCAGTTCTTC. As protein: CAIAKSGSISSEQFF.

The V call is TRBV7-2, the J call TRBJ2-3; D gene ambiguous. Trimming took 0 bases from V and 4 from J, leaving 5 bases between them. Germline V lookup: CDR1 SGHTA, CDR2 FQGNSA. This CDR3 region has 13 residues. DNA for the CDR3: TGTGCCAGCAGCTTAGCATTCGCAGATACGCAGTATTTT. Protein product: CASSLAFADTQYF.

The J gene is TRBJ1-1, the V gene TRBV5-4, with D possibly matching TRBD1 (6 bases). Germline assignment: CDR1 SGHNT and CDR2 YYREEE (reference sequence). Trimming removed 1 base from V and 2 bases from J, with 9 bases in between. CDR3 length: 14 residues. The CDR3 region is CASSLQGTNTEAFF. For the CDR3, the DNA is TGTGCCAGCAGCTTGCAGGGGACCAACACTGAAGCTTTCTTT.

V is TRBV18 and J is TRBJ2-1, with 9 positions matching TRBD2. Trimming cost V 3 bases and J 1 base; bases outside gene matches: 10. CDR1 and CDR2 (germline): KGHSH, LQKENI. This CDR3 contains 18 residues. The CDR3 loop is CASSPRLAATRSYNEQFF. CDR3 nucleotides: TGTGCCAGCTCACCCCGACTAGCGGCGACGAGGTCCTACAATGAGCAGTTCTTC.

This rearrangement joins TRBV7-2 to TRBJ2-3; D remains unclear. V lost 0 bases, J lost 4 bases, and 5 bases lay in between. Germline V gives CDR1 SGHTA, CDR2 FQGNSA. The CDR3 runs 13 residues. CDR3 sequence: CASSLARADTQYF. The CDR3, as DNA: TGTGCCAGCAGCTTAGCTCGGGCAGATACGCAGTATTTT.

This chain links TRBV27 with TRBJ1-5, with TRBD1 as a possible D gene (5 bases). The CDR3 is made up of 15 amino acids. The V gene's germline CDR1 is MNHEY and CDR2 SMNVEV (reference sequence). V lost 7 bases and J 9 bases, leaving 22 bases between the germline ends. CDR3 DNA: TGTGCCAGCATGTCCGGGACTTACAATGTTGGGCCCCAGCATTTT. Translation: CASMSGTYNVGPQHF.

The CDR3 sequence: CASSERGNPYNEQFF. The CDR3 nucleotides are TGTGCCAGCAGTGAAAGGGGCAATCCCTACAATGAGCAGTTCTTC. This chain connects TRBV6-1 to TRBJ2-1, with D possibly matching TRBD1 (5 bases). Per the germline V gene, CDR1 is MNHNS and CDR2 is SASEGT. V was cut by 2 bases and J by 2 bases, with 10 bases left in between. The CDR3 spans 15 residues.

The chain has TRBV6-1 and TRBJ1-6, with unresolved D. The CDR3 has 15 amino acids. The germline CDR1 and CDR2 sequences are MNHNS and SASEGT. V was trimmed by 3 bases and J by 0 bases, leaving 6 bases between them. CDR3 bases: TGTGCCAGCAGTGAGGCGGGCTCCTATAATTCACCCCTCCACTTT. This translates into CASSEAGSYNSPLHF.

The J gene is TRBJ1-6, the V gene TRBV19, with D possibly being TRBD1 (6 bases). Germline V gene lookup returns CDR1 LNHDA and CDR2 SQIVND (reference sequence). This CDR3 is 14 amino acids long. Trimming took off 6 bases at V and 10 bases at J, with 16 bases between the two ends. CDR3 bases: TGTGCCAGTAGCGAGACAGGAGGACGGTCACCCCTCCACTTT. Translation gives CASSETGGRSPLHF.

Only one count was recorded for this clone. J is TRBJ1-5 and V is TRBV7-9; 9 bases line up with TRBD1. Looked up from germline, CDR1 is SEHNR and CDR2 is FQNEAQ (reference sequence). The CDR3 has 17 amino acids. Trimming at V came to 4 bases and at J to 0 bases, leaving 7 bases not matched to a gene. Written as DNA, the CDR3 is TGTGCCAGCAGCTCGGACAGGGGTAGCTATAGCAATCAGCCCCAGCATTTT. This sequence encodes CASSSDRGSYSNQPQHF.

This clone was seen at least ten times. V gene TRBV4-1 combines with J gene TRBJ1-2; tentatively, D is TRBD1 (6 bases). Germline V CDR1 and CDR2: MGHRA, YSYEKL. The V and J ends lost 0 bases and 4 bases respectively, with 15 bases between them. This CDR3 has 16 residues. The CDR3 region is CASSQEGTTLIYGYTF. CDR3 sequence (DNA): TGCGCCAGCAGCCAAGAAGGGACAACCCTTATCTATGGCTACACCTTC.

The chain combines TRBV5-1 with TRBJ1-3, with 9 bases aligning to TRBD1. Germline V CDR1 and CDR2: SGHRS, YFSETQ. The CDR3 is made up of 13 amino acids. Trimming at V came to 5 bases and at J to 3 bases, leaving 0 bases not matched to a gene. CDR3 sequence: CASRGQGGNTIYF. The CDR3 DNA follows: TGCGCCAGCAGGGGACAGGGTGGAAACACCATATATTTT.

J is TRBJ2-5 and V is TRBV5-1; D is unresolved. This CDR3 region has 13 residues. The germline CDR1 and CDR2 sequences are SGHRS and YFSETQ. Trimming removed 4 bases at V and 4 bases at J, with 11 bases between. The CDR3 sequence: CASSQGSGETQYF. CDR3 nucleotide sequence: TGCGCCAGCAGCCAAGGTTCGGGAGAGACCCAGTACTTC.

The chain combines TRBV18 with TRBJ2-1, with D possibly TRBD2 on 6 matching bases. Germline-derived CDR1 and CDR2 are KGHSH and LQKENI. The CDR3 totals 13 residues. The ends were cut back, 3 bases at V and 8 bases at J, with 11 bases in the middle. The CDR3 coding sequence is TGTGCCAGCTCACCCCGCCCGGGGGATGAGCAGTTCTTC. Its protein is CASSPRPGDEQFF. The variable domain in full, with the rest retrieved from reference TRBV18 and TRBJ2-1, is NAGVMQNPRHLVRRRGQEARLRCSPMKGHSHVYWYRQLPEEGLKFMVYLQKENIIDESGMPKERFSAEFPKEGPSILRIQQVVRGDSAAYFCASSPRPGDEQFFGPGTRLTVL.

This clone was picked up a small number of times. The V call is TRBV4-3, the J call TRBJ2-3; TRBD2 is a possible D gene (6 bases). The germline V gene encodes CDR1 LGHNA and CDR2 YSLEER. Trimming stripped 0 bases from V and 6 bases from J, with 16 bases between. The CDR3 is 16 residues long. The CDR3: CASSQENGGDGDTQYF. As DNA, the CDR3 is TGCGCCAGCAGCCAAGAAAATGGCGGGGATGGGGATACGCAGTATTTT.

The genes are TRBV19 and TRBJ2-2; D is uncertain. V dropped 7 bases and J dropped 0 bases, with 18 bases sitting between them. CDR3 length: 17 residues. Germline CDR1 is LNHDA and CDR2 is SQIVND (reference sequence). This chain's CDR3 is CASIGYKTRTNTGELFF. The DNA for the CDR3 is TGTGCCAGTATAGGATACAAGACACGAACGAACACCGGGGAGCTGTTTTTT.

The chain carries TRBV7-6 and TRBJ1-3; D is ambiguous. This CDR3 has 15 amino acids. Germline V gene data show CDR1 as SGHVS and CDR2 as FNYEAQ. Trimming removed 2 bases from V and 0 bases from J, with 8 bases in between. In DNA form, the CDR3 reads TGTGCCAGCAGCTTATACGAGTTCTCTGGAAACACCATATATTTT. This translates into CASSLYEFSGNTIYF.

The V and J genes are TRBV7-9 and TRBJ1-4, with 7 bases that match TRBD1. The germline CDR1 and CDR2 sequences are SEHNR and FQNEAQ (reference sequence). This CDR3 contains 19 residues. J lost 3 bases, V lost 5 bases, and 18 bases had no gene match. CDR3 coding DNA: TGTGCCAGCAGCAGTTTGGCAGGGGGAAGATTTGGAGCTAATGAAAAACTGTTTTTT. It specifies CASSSLAGGRFGANEKLFF. Full variable domain (rest looked up from reference TRBV7-9 and TRBJ1-4): DTGVSQNPRHKITKRGQNVTFRCDPISEHNRLYWYRQTLGQGPEFLTYFQNEAQLEKSRLLSDRFSAERPKGSFSTLEIQRTEQGDSAMYLCASSSLAGGRFGANEKLFFGSGTQLSVL.

The genes are TRBV28 and TRBJ2-7; maybe TRBD2 (5 bases). The CDR3 contains 14 residues. The germline V gene encodes CDR1 MDHEN and CDR2 SYDVKM. Trimming removed 5 bases from V and 3 bases from J, with 14 bases in between. In nucleotides, the CDR3 is TGTGCCAGCAGTCTCTTGAAGGCGGGCTACGAGCAGTACTTC. Translation gives CASSLLKAGYEQYF.

This clone was recorded a few times. The chain uses TRBV6-6 and TRBJ1-6, with D unclear. The CDR3 is made up of 13 amino acids. Germline loops: CDR1 MNHNY, CDR2 SVGAGI (reference sequence). Deletions cut 7 bases from V and 4 bases from J, with 8 bases between. The CDR3 DNA reads TGTGCCAGCATTGGAGGTTATAATTCACCCCTCCACTTT. As protein: CASIGGYNSPLHF.

This chain uses TRBV19 with TRBJ2-1; the D gene is possibly TRBD1 (6 bases). Germline lookup yields CDR1 LNHDA and CDR2 SQIVND (reference sequence). The CDR3 consists of 15 residues. Trimming took 1 base from V and 9 from J, leaving 16 bases between them. The CDR3 DNA sequence: TGTGCCAGTAGTATAGGGTCAGGGGTAGTAAGTGAGCAGTTCTTC. Translating it yields CASSIGSGVVSEQFF. Full variable domain (rest looked up from reference TRBV19 and TRBJ2-1): DGGITQSPKYLFRKEGQNVTLSCEQNLNHDAMYWYRQDPGQGLRLIYYSQIVNDFQKGDIAEGYSVSREKKESFPLTVTSAQKNPTAFYLCASSIGSGVVSEQFFGPGTRLTVL.

The chain joins TRBV5-4 to TRBJ2-1, with D possibly TRBD2 on 5 matching bases. This CDR3 contains 15 residues. The germline V gene encodes CDR1 SGHNT and CDR2 YYREEE (reference sequence). The V end lost 3 bases, the J end lost 0 bases, and 10 bases lay between the germline ends. CDR3 loop: CASSSAGGSYNEQFF. The CDR3 nucleotides read TGTGCCAGCAGCTCCGCAGGAGGCTCCTACAATGAGCAGTTCTTC.

The chain combines TRBV24-1 with TRBJ2-2; D ambiguous. The germline V and J ends were trimmed by 6 bases and 6 bases, with 22 bases remaining between them. CDR3 length equals 17 residues. Germline CDR1 and CDR2: KGHDR and SFDVKD. In DNA, the CDR3 is TGTGCCACCAGTCCACCCCCAGAGACTTCCCCCGCCGGGGAGCTGTTTTTT. Translated, it gives CATSPPPETSPAGELFF.

The chain employs TRBV5-5 and TRBJ2-1; a possible D gene is TRBD1 (6 bases). V lost 0 bases, J lost 6 bases, and 13 bases lay in between. CDR3 length equals 15 residues. Germline CDR1 reads SGHKS; CDR2 reads YYEKEE (reference sequence). The CDR3 coding sequence is TGTGCCAGCAGCTTGGGACAGGCCCCCTTCAATGAGCAGTTCTTC. It is translated as CASSLGQAPFNEQFF.

The chain joins TRBV7-2 to TRBJ2-1, with TRBD2 matching over 7 bases. V was pared by 6 bases and J by 2 bases, with 10 bases of the junction left unmatched. Germline values: CDR1 SGHTA, CDR2 FQGNSA. CDR3 length: 16 residues. The CDR3 reads CASSYMQRDPYNEQFF. The CDR3 DNA is TGTGCCAGCAGTTATATGCAGCGGGACCCCTACAATGAGCAGTTCTTC.

This clone showed up just once. This chain joins TRBV18 and TRBJ1-3; D is ambiguous. Germline values: CDR1 KGHSH, CDR2 LQKENI. Trimming took 2 bases from V and 4 from J, leaving 9 bases between them. CDR3 length: 14 residues. CDR3 coding DNA: TGTGCCAGCTCACCAGGAGGGCGAGGAAACACCATATATTTT. It codes for CASSPGGRGNTIYF.

The chain carries TRBV14 and TRBJ1-2; perhaps TRBD1 as D (5 bases). The germline gives CDR1 SGHDN, CDR2 FVKESK. Trimming pared 0 bases from V and 5 bases from J, leaving 10 bases between. The CDR3 spans 14 residues. The CDR3 reads CASSQDVGGYGYTF. CDR3 bases: TGTGCCAGCAGCCAAGATGTGGGGGGGTATGGCTACACCTTC.

In nucleotides, the CDR3 is TGTGCCAGTAGTATCGGGGTCGCGGACGAGCAGTACTTC. This gives the protein CASSIGVADEQYF. The chain uses TRBV19 and TRBJ2-7; a possible D gene is TRBD2 (5 bases). Germline CDR1 LNHDA, CDR2 SQIVND (reference sequence). This CDR3 is built from 13 residues. V shed 3 bases and J shed 5 bases, with 11 bases lying between them.

The chain's CDR3 is CAWSVNQLERRAYEQYF. Here the CDR3 DNA reads TGTGCCTGGAGTGTAAATCAGCTGGAGAGGCGGGCCTACGAGCAGTACTTC. This rearrangement joins TRBV30 to TRBJ2-7; tentatively, D is TRBD2 (5 bases). Germline values: CDR1 GTSNPN, CDR2 SVGIG (reference sequence). The germline V and J ends were trimmed by 0 bases and 2 bases, with 20 bases remaining between them. The CDR3 length is 17 residues.

This rearrangement joins TRBV4-1 to TRBJ2-2; D might be TRBD2 (7 bases). Per germline, CDR1 MGHRA and CDR2 YSYEKL. The CDR3 consists of 18 residues. Trimming took off 0 bases at V and 6 bases at J, with 20 bases between the two ends. CDR3 nucleotides: TGCGCCAGCAGCCAAGATATGTGGGGAGGGGGAGGTCCCGGGGAGCTGTTTTTT. Encoded protein: CASSQDMWGGGGPGELFF.

Here the CDR3 DNA reads TGTGCCAGCAGGGATGCAGGGGGCACTGAAGCTTTCTTT. Translation: CASRDAGGTEAFF. This chain connects TRBV3-1 (or the pseudogene TRBV3-2) to TRBJ1-1, with 7 nucleotides matching TRBD1. This CDR3 spans 13 amino acids. With V trimmed by 6 bases and J by 4 bases, 5 bases remained unmatched. The germline V gene encodes CDR1 LGHDT and CDR2 YNNKEL (reference sequence).